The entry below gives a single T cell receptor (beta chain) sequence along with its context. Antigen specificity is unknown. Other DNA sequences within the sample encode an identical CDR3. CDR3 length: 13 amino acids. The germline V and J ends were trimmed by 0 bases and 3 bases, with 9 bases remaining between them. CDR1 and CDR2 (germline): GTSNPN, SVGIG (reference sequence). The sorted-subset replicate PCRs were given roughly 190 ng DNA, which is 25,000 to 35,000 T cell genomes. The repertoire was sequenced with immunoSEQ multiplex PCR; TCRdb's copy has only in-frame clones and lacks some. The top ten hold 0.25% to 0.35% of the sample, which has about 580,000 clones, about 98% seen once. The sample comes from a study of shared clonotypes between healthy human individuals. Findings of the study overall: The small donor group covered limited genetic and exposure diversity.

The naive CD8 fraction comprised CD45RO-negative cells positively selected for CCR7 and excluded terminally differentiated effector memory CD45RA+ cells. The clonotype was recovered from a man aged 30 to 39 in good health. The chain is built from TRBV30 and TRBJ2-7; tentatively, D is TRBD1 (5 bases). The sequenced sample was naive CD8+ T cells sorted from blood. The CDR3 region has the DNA TGTGCCTGGAGTGTACAGGTGGGCTACGAGCAGTACTTC. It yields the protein CAWSVQVGYEQYF.